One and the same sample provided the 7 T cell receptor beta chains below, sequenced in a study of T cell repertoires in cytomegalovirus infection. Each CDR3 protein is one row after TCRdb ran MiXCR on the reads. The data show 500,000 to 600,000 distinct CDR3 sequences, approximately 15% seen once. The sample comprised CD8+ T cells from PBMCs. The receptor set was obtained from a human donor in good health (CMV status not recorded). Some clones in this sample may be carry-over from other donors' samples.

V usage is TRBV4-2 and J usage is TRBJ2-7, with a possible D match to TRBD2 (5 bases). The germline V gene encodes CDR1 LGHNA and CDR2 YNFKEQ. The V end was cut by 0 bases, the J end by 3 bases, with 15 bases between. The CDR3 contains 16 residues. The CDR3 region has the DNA TGTGCCAGCAGCCAAGATTCCAACGGGAATCTCTACGAGCAGTACTTC. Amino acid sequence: CASSQDSNGNLYEQYF.

The CDR3 region has the DNA TGTGCCAGTAGTGAACAAGCGGGGGAGCTACAAGAGACCCAGTACTTC. Translation gives CASSEQAGELQETQYF. V gene TRBV19 combines with J gene TRBJ2-5; TRBD2 matches at 8 bases. V lost 5 bases, J lost 2 bases, and 10 bases stayed unmatched. The CDR3 sequence is 16 residues long. CDR1 is LNHDA and CDR2 is SQIVND in the germline V gene (reference sequence).

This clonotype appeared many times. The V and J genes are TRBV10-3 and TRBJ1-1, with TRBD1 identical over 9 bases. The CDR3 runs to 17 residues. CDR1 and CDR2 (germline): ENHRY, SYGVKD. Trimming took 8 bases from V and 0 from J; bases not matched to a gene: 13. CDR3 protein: CAIRRTGVGSMNTEAFF. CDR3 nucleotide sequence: TGTGCCATCCGTCGGACAGGGGTAGGGTCCATGAACACTGAAGCTTTCTTT.

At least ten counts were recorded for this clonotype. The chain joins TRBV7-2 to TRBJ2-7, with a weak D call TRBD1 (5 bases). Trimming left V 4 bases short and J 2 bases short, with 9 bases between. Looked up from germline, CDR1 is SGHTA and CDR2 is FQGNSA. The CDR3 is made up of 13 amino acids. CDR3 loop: CASSSTVTYEQYF. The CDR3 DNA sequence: TGTGCCAGCAGCTCGACAGTTACCTACGAGCAGTACTTC.

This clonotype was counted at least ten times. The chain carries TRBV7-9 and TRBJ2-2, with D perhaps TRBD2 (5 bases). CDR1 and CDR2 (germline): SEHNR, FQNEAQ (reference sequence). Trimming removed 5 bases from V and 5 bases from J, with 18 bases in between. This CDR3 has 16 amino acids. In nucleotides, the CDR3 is TGTGCCAGCAGCCCGCCCAACCCCCGGGAAACCGGGGAGCTGTTTTTT. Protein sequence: CASSPPNPRETGELFF.

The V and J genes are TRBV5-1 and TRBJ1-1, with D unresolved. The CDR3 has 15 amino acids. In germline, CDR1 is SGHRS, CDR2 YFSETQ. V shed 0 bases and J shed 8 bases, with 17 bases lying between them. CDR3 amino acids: CASSLVRAFTTEAFF. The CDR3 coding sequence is TGCGCCAGCAGCTTGGTGCGGGCCTTCACCACCGAAGCTTTCTTT.

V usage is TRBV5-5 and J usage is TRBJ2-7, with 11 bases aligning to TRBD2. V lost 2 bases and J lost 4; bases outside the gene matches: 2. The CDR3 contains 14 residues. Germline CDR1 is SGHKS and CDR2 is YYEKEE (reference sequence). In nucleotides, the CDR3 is TGTGCCAGCAGCTTCCTAGCGGGAGGATACGAGCAGTACTTC. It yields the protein CASSFLAGGYEQYF.